Below are 25 T cell receptor beta chains sequenced from a single sample in a study of spatial heterogeneity in lung cancer. Documented time point: sample taken at primary tumor resection. TCRdb redid the calling of the 5' RACE reads with MiXCR, one entry per CDR3 protein. The top ten hold roughly 25% of the sample, which has 35,000 to 45,000 distinct CDR3 sequences, 5.2% seen once. The sequenced sample was PBMCs, obtained at surgery. These receptors were obtained from a female donor with early-stage non-small cell lung cancer.

V usage is TRBV4-2 and J usage is TRBJ2-6, with 7 bases identical to TRBD1. The trim removed 3 bases at V and 0 bases at J, leaving 8 bases unmatched. Per the germline V gene, CDR1 is LGHNA and CDR2 is YNFKEQ. The CDR3 extends over 18 amino acids. CDR3 nucleotide sequence: TGTGCCAGCAGCCACCTTGGGGACAGCTCCTCTGGGGCCAACGTCCTGACTTTC. Translating it yields CASSHLGDSSSGANVLTF.

This clonotype appeared a few times. The rearrangement uses TRBV5-5 and TRBJ2-7, with TRBD1 matching 7 bases. The CDR3 is 17 residues long. Germline trimming cut 4 bases from V and 3 bases from J; bases unmatched to any gene: 16. From germline, CDR1 is SGHKS and CDR2 YYEKEE (reference sequence). CDR3 in amino acids: CASSPTGDRTTNYEQYF. The CDR3 bases are TGTGCCAGCAGCCCCACAGGGGACCGAACCACAAACTACGAGCAGTACTTC. Variable domain in full (rest from reference TRBV5-5 and TRBJ2-7): DAGVTQSPTHLIKTRGQQVTLRCSPISGHKSVSWYQQVLGQGPQFIFQYYEKEERGRGNFPDRFSARQFPNYSSELNVNALLLGDSALYLCASSPTGDRTTNYEQYFGPGTRLTVT.

This clonotype has a count of ten or more. The chain links TRBV6-5 to TRBJ2-3; D tentatively reads TRBD1 or TRBD2 (5 bases each). Between the trimmed V and J ends, which lost 6 bases and 4 bases, there was a span of 14 bases. There are 14 residues in the CDR3. The germline V gene has CDR1 MNHEY and CDR2 SVGAGI. The CDR3 DNA sequence: TGTGCCAGCAGCACTAGGAAGACAGCAGATACGCAGTATTTT. It codes for CASSTRKTADTQYF.

This clonotype was seen at least ten times. The rearrangement uses TRBV7-3 and TRBJ2-2, with a tentative D call TRBD2 (7 bases). CDR1 SGHTA and CDR2 FQGTGA come from the germline V gene. V lost 4 bases, J lost 3 bases, and 15 bases lay in between. The CDR3 covers 16 residues. CDR3 protein: CASSSTGGPYTGELFF. CDR3 DNA sequence: TGTGCCAGCAGCTCAACCGGGGGGCCCTACACCGGGGAGCTGTTTTTT.

This clonotype was observed at least ten times. The gene calls are TRBV7-2 and TRBJ2-1, with D possibly matching TRBD1 (6 bases). From germline, CDR1 is SGHTA and CDR2 FQGNSA. The CDR3 length is 15 residues. The V gene lost 4 bases and the J gene lost 0 bases, with 10 bases spanning the gap. CDR3: CASSSGASSYNEQFF. In DNA form, the CDR3 reads TGTGCCAGCAGCTCAGGGGCGAGCTCCTACAATGAGCAGTTCTTC.

This clonotype was seen repeatedly, ten times or more. This chain connects TRBV6-1 to TRBJ2-2; unclear D gene. Trimming pared 1 base from V and 5 bases from J, leaving 8 bases between. This CDR3 contains 14 residues. CDR1 is MNHNS, CDR2 SASEGT, per germline. The CDR3 bases are TGTGCCAGCAGTGAAGTTTTGTTTACCGGGGAGCTGTTTTTT. As protein: CASSEVLFTGELFF.

This clonotype was picked up many times. V usage is TRBV11-2 and J usage is TRBJ2-5; 9 nucleotides match TRBD2. This CDR3 is 15 amino acids long. Germline CDR1 is SGHAT and CDR2 is FQNNGV. Germline trimming cut 3 bases from V and 3 bases from J; bases unmatched to any gene: 5. CDR3 sequence: CASSFMTSGEETQYF. CDR3 DNA sequence: TGTGCCAGCAGCTTTATGACTAGCGGTGAAGAGACCCAGTACTTC.

This clonotype was seen repeatedly, ten times or more. This rearrangement joins TRBV29-1 to TRBJ1-1; D uncertain. Germline V gene data show CDR1 as SQVTM and CDR2 as ANQGSEA. The CDR3 runs to 13 residues. The V and J ends lost 3 bases and 3 bases respectively, with 11 bases between them. For the CDR3, the DNA is TGCAGCGTTGACCAGACCGGTGACACTGAAGCTTTCTTT. It encodes CSVDQTGDTEAFF.

This clonotype was seen at least ten times. The gene calls are TRBV7-2 and TRBJ2-3; no clear D gene. V was cut by 1 base and J by 0 bases, with 2 bases left in between. This CDR3 is built from 13 residues. CDR1 SGHTA and CDR2 FQGNSA come from the germline V gene. This CDR3 is CASSLESTDTQYF. CDR3 sequence (DNA): TGTGCCAGCAGCTTAGAAAGCACAGATACGCAGTATTTT.

This clonotype is labeled as medium-sized. This chain joins TRBV7-9 and TRBJ1-1; weak D call: TRBD1 (5 bases). Germline assignment: CDR1 SEHNR and CDR2 FQNEAQ (reference sequence). Trimming removed 2 bases at V and 5 bases at J, with 12 bases between. The CDR3 runs to 14 residues. The CDR3 protein is CASSLQSGGTEAFF. The CDR3, as DNA: TGTGCCAGCAGCTTACAGAGTGGGGGGACTGAAGCTTTCTTT.

This clonotype was seen many times. The chain joins TRBV5-1 to TRBJ1-3; TRBD1 might be the D (6 bases). The germline V and J ends were trimmed by 0 bases and 0 bases, with 7 bases remaining between them. The CDR3 extends over 15 amino acids. Germline V CDR1 and CDR2: SGHRS, YFSETQ. The CDR3 loop reads CASSLDRVSGNTIYF. The CDR3 coding sequence is TGCGCCAGCAGCTTGGACAGGGTCTCTGGAAACACCATATATTTT.

The V call is TRBV30, the J call TRBJ1-6; no clear D. This CDR3 contains 12 residues. Trimming pared 8 bases from V and 8 bases from J, leaving 13 bases between. Germline values: CDR1 GTSNPN, CDR2 SVGIG (reference sequence). CDR3 bases: TGTGCCCTTGGGCAAGAGGATTCACCCCTCCACTTT. It yields the protein CALGQEDSPLHF.

This clonotype was recorded at least ten times. This sequence joins TRBV3-1 and TRBJ2-1; 11 bases align to TRBD1. Germline CDR1 is LGHDT and CDR2 is YNNKEL (reference sequence). Trimming took 1 base from V and 5 from J; bases not matched to a gene: 7. This CDR3 is 17 amino acids long. CDR3 region: CASSQASGTGGNNEQFF. The DNA of the CDR3 is TGTGCCAGCAGCCAAGCTTCTGGGACAGGGGGGAACAATGAGCAGTTCTTC.

This clonotype occurred many times. The V and J genes are TRBV12-5 and TRBJ2-2; D is possibly TRBD1 (6 bases). Germline values: CDR1 LGHNT, CDR2 FRNRAP. The CDR3 length is 15 residues. Trimming shortened V by 1 base and J by 2 bases, and 8 bases separated the two germline ends. The CDR3 here is CASGLGTENTGELFF. The DNA of the CDR3 is TGTGCTAGTGGTTTGGGGACAGAAAACACCGGGGAGCTGTTTTTT.

This clonotype was counted ten times or more. The rearrangement joins TRBV4-1 to TRBJ1-2; perhaps TRBD1 as D (6 bases). The V end lost 1 base, the J end lost 0 bases, and 12 bases lay between the germline ends. CDR3 length equals 16 residues. Germline V lookup: CDR1 MGHRA, CDR2 YSYEKL. The CDR3 DNA reads TGCGCCAGCAGCCAAGTCCGGGACACATCTAACTATGGCTACACCTTC. Residues: CASSQVRDTSNYGYTF.

J is TRBJ2-7 and V is TRBV20-1; D call uncertain. Germline V gene data show CDR1 as DFQATT and CDR2 as SNEGSKA (reference sequence). CDR3 length equals 11 residues. Deletions cut 3 bases from V and 2 bases from J, with 5 bases between. The CDR3 DNA reads TGCAGTGCTAGTCTCCCCTACGAGCAGTACTTC. Translation: CSASLPYEQYF.

This clonotype showed up many times. In nucleotides, the CDR3 is TGTGCCAGCAGCGAACAGGGTCCCTCTGGGGCCAACGTCCTGACTTTC. This encodes CASSEQGPSGANVLTF. V gene TRBV21-1 combines with J gene TRBJ2-6; TRBD1 is the table's D call and was not checked against the DNA. TRBV21-1 counts as a pseudogene. This CDR3 comprises 16 residues.

This clonotype was counted at least ten times. The chain couples TRBV24-1 to TRBJ1-6; no definite D call. Germline lookup yields CDR1 KGHDR and CDR2 SFDVKD. V shed 5 bases and J shed 8 bases, with 12 bases lying between them. This CDR3 has 14 residues. The CDR3 DNA sequence: TGTGCCACCAGTGGGGGTGGTCGAGATTCACCCCTCCACTTT. It is translated as CATSGGGRDSPLHF.

This clonotype appeared many times. V is TRBV10-3 and J is TRBJ2-1; 8 positions agree with TRBD2. V lost 4 bases and J lost 8; bases outside the gene matches: 7. Germline-derived CDR1 and CDR2 are ENHRY and SYGVKD. The CDR3 is made up of 14 amino acids. CDR3 nucleotide sequence: TGTGCCATCAGTGGGTTAGCGGGGAGGCATGAGCAGTTCTTC. Amino acid sequence: CAISGLAGRHEQFF.

At least ten counts were recorded for this clonotype. V and J are TRBV11-2 and TRBJ1-2; 9 nucleotides line up with TRBD1. This CDR3 contains 14 residues. CDR1 and CDR2 (germline): SGHAT, FQNNGV. V gave up 6 bases and J gave up 3 bases; unmatched junction bases: 5. The CDR3, as DNA: TGTGCCAGCAGGGCTACAGGGGGCGACTATGGCTACACCTTC. Its translation is CASRATGGDYGYTF.

This clonotype was seen at least ten times. The chain couples TRBV5-1 to TRBJ2-7; a possible D gene is TRBD2 (6 bases). This CDR3 spans 14 amino acids. Germline CDR1 reads SGHRS; CDR2 reads YFSETQ. The V gene lost 0 bases and the J gene lost 1 base, with 8 bases spanning the gap. The CDR3: CASSLGLDSYEQYF. CDR3 sequence (DNA): TGCGCCAGCAGCTTGGGACTAGATTCCTACGAGCAGTACTTC. Filled out from reference TRBV5-1 and TRBJ2-7, the complete variable domain reads KAGVTQTPRYLIKTRGQQVTLSCSPISGHRSVSWYQQTPGQGLQFLFEYFSETQRNKGNFPGRFSGRQFSNSRSEMNVSTLELGDSALYLCASSLGLDSYEQYFGPGTRLTVT.

The J gene is TRBJ1-2, the V gene TRBV6-2 or TRBV6-3, with D perhaps TRBD1 (6 bases). V lost 4 bases to trimming and J lost 8 bases, with 17 bases between them. The length of the CDR3 is 14 residues. The germline gives CDR1 MNHEY, CDR2 SVGEGT. CDR3 loop: CASSSGTPVRGYTF. The DNA for the CDR3 is TGTGCCAGCAGTTCCGGGACACCTGTCCGAGGCTACACCTTC.

This clonotype occurred many times. The chain recombines TRBV28 with TRBJ2-7, with 9 bases matching TRBD1. CDR1 and CDR2 from the germline V gene are MDHEN and SYDVKM. CDR3 length: 15 residues. V lost 4 bases and J lost 5; bases outside the gene matches: 9. CDR3 amino acids: CASSSTGQGRHEQYF. CDR3 nucleotides: TGTGCCAGCAGTTCCACCGGACAGGGGAGGCACGAGCAGTACTTC.

The gene calls are TRBV28 and TRBJ1-6, with D hard to call. Germline lookup yields CDR1 MDHEN and CDR2 SYDVKM. V shed 3 bases and J shed 7 bases, with 7 bases lying between them. The CDR3 has 13 amino acids. CDR3 amino acids: CASSLIGNSPLHF. The CDR3 coding sequence is TGTGCCAGCAGTTTGATCGGAAATTCACCCCTCCACTTT.

This clonotype was recorded many times. The chain joins TRBV28 to TRBJ2-3; TRBD1 or TRBD2 may be the D gene (5 bases each). CDR1 and CDR2 (germline): MDHEN, SYDVKM. The CDR3 consists of 17 residues. The V and J ends lost 1 base and 3 bases respectively, with 17 bases between them. The CDR3 nucleotides are TGTGCCAGCAGTTTATTCCCTAGGGACCTCATGACAGATACGCAGTATTTT. Its protein is CASSLFPRDLMTDTQYF.